Following are 8 T cell receptor beta chains from one sample sequenced in a study of T cell responses to AZD1222 COVID-19 vaccine. Clones were sequenced by immunoSEQ multiplex PCR, and TCRdb holds only the in-frame ones, with some missing. Counted here are 90,000 to 110,000 clones, about 88% occurring once; the ten biggest clones make up around 8.4%. The source was peripheral blood, collected on day 0 of AZD1222 vaccination. All receptors come from an adult in good health.

This sequence joins TRBV11-2 and TRBJ1-5; D gene uncertain. The V end lost 3 bases, the J end lost 3 bases, and 9 bases lay between the germline ends. The CDR3 totals 14 residues. Germline V gives CDR1 SGHAT, CDR2 FQNNGV. The CDR3 sequence: CASSLEGYNQPQHF. DNA for the CDR3: TGTGCCAGCAGCTTGGAAGGGTACAATCAGCCCCAGCATTTT. The variable domain in full, with the rest retrieved from reference TRBV11-2 and TRBJ1-5, is EAGVAQSPRYKIIEKRQSVAFWCNPISGHATLYWYQQILGQGPKLLIQFQNNGVVDDSQLPKDRFSAERLKGVDSTLKIQPAKLEDSAVYLCASSLEGYNQPQHFGDGTRLSIL.

This chain links TRBV27 with TRBJ1-6, with a weak D call TRBD1 (6 bases). Germline V gene sequence: CDR1 MNHEY, CDR2 SMNVEV (reference sequence). V was pared by 4 bases and J by 8 bases, with 9 bases between. CDR3 length: 13 residues. CDR3 in amino acids: CASSWGLDSPLHF. CDR3 bases: TGTGCCAGCAGTTGGGGGCTCGATTCACCCCTCCACTTT.

The rearrangement uses TRBV2 and TRBJ2-5; TRBD2 is a possible D gene (6 bases). Trimming stripped 4 bases from V and 2 bases from J, with 11 bases between. The CDR3 is made up of 14 amino acids. CDR1 SNHLY and CDR2 FYNNEI come from the germline V gene. Here the CDR3 reads CASSVGTGQETQYF. As DNA, the CDR3 is TGTGCCAGCAGTGTAGGGACTGGGCAAGAGACCCAGTACTTC.

The chain links TRBV28 to TRBJ2-7; TRBD2 is a possible D gene (6 bases). The germline gives CDR1 MDHEN, CDR2 SYDVKM. This CDR3 contains 15 residues. The germline V and J ends were trimmed by 2 bases and 5 bases, with 16 bases remaining between them. The CDR3 DNA sequence: TGTGCCAGCAGTTTACCGAACCGGGGGAGAAACGAGCAGTACTTC. This sequence encodes CASSLPNRGRNEQYF. The variable domain in full, with the rest retrieved from reference TRBV28 and TRBJ2-7, is DVKVTQSSRYLVKRTGEKVFLECVQDMDHENMFWYRQDPGLGLRLIYFSYDVKMKEKGDIPEGYSVSREKKERFSLILESASTNQTSMYLCASSLPNRGRNEQYFGPGTRLTVT.

This chain links TRBV6-2 or TRBV6-3 with TRBJ2-7; TRBD1 matches at 8 bases. Germline CDR1 and CDR2: MNHEY and SVGEGT. The length of the CDR3 is 16 residues. V lost 0 bases and J lost 2; bases outside the gene matches: 6. For the CDR3, the DNA is TGTGCCAGCAGTTACTCAGACAGGGGTTGGCCCTACGAGCAGTACTTC. This translates into CASSYSDRGWPYEQYF.

This sequence joins TRBV5-1 and TRBJ1-1; D remains unclear. With 6 bases removed from V and 6 bases from J, the gap between germline ends came to 18 bases. Germline CDR1 is SGHRS and CDR2 is YFSETQ. The CDR3 is 14 residues long. The DNA of the CDR3 is TGCGCCAGCACGCTAACCGGGGTTATCTCTGAAGCTTTCTTT. Its translation is CASTLTGVISEAFF.

This clone occurred once. The chain combines TRBV12-3 or TRBV12-4 with TRBJ1-1, with 8 positions matching TRBD1. This CDR3 contains 13 residues. V shed 2 bases, J shed 5 bases, and the junction held 1 base outside the gene matches. This CDR3 reads CASSLRQGTEAFF. The CDR3 DNA is TGTGCCAGCAGTTTAAGACAGGGGACTGAAGCTTTCTTT.

This chain links TRBV15 with TRBJ2-5; no clear D. Germline CDR1 LNHNV, CDR2 YYDKDF (reference sequence). The CDR3 has 15 amino acids. The V and J ends lost 0 bases and 7 bases respectively, with 15 bases between them. The DNA for the CDR3 is TGTGCCACCAGCAGAGATCTCCGCTCTTTCGGGACCCAGTACTTC. Translating it yields CATSRDLRSFGTQYF.